These 2 T cell receptor beta chains were sequenced from one sample in a study of blood T cells in healthy people across ages. The second PCR ran about 7 to 12 cycles with a sample-barcoded 5' primer and J-beta primers. TCRdb re-called the 5' RACE reads with MiXCR, one entry per CDR3 protein. The table records 500,000 to 550,000 distinct CDR3 sequences, less than 25% of them present only once. The sample was also linked to a second study, of T cells of mothers and their children.

The sample taken for sequencing was blood. Every receptor here comes from a boy aged 5-17 years in good health.

This clonotype was seen a handful of times. The chain has TRBV7-2 and TRBJ2-7; D may be TRBD2 (6 bases). The CDR3 has 14 residues. Germline-derived CDR1 and CDR2 are SGHTA and FQGNSA. Deletions cut 8 bases from V and 0 bases from J, with 14 bases between. CDR3 sequence: CASLRDSTSYEQYF. DNA of the CDR3: TGTGCCAGCCTCCGGGACTCGACCTCCTACGAGCAGTACTTC.

The CDR3 bases are TGTGCCATCAGGGGGATGGAGGTCACAGATACGCAGTATTTT. Translating it yields CAIRGMEVTDTQYF. V gene TRBV10-3 combines with J gene TRBJ2-3; perhaps TRBD2 as D (5 bases). This CDR3 spans 14 amino acids. Germline V CDR1 and CDR2: ENHRY, SYGVKD. V was clipped by 6 bases and J by 2 bases, with 12 bases between them.